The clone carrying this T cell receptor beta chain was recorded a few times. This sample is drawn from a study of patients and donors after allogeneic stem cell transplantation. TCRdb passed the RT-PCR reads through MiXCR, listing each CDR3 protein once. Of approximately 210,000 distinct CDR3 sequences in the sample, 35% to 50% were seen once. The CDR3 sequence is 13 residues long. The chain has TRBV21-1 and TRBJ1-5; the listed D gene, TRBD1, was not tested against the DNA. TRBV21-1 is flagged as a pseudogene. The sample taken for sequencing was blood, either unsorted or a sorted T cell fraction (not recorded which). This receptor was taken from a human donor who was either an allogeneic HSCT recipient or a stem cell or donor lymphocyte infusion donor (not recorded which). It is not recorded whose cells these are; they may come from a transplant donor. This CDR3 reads CASTRLGRDEEHF. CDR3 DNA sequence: TGTGCCAGCACTAGACTTGGCAGGGATGAGGAGCATTTT.